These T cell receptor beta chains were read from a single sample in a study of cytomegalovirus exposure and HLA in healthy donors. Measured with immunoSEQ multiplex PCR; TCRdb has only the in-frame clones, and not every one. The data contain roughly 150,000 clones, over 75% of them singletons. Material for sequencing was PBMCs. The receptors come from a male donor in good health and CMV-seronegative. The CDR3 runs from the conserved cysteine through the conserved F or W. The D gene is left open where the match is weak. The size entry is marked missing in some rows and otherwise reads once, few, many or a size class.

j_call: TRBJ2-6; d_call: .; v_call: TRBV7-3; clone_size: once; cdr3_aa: CASKSNSGANVLTF; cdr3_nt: TGTGCCAGCAAGAGTAACTCTGGGGCCAACGTCCTGACTTTC
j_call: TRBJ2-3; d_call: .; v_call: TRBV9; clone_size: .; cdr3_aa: CASSPRQVVTDTQYF; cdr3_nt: TGTGCCAGCAGCCCCAGACAGGTGGTCACAGATACGCAGTATTTT
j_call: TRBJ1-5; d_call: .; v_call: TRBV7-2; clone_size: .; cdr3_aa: CASSLGQDSNQPQHF; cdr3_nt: TGTGCCAGCAGCTTAGGACAGGATAGCAATCAGCCCCAGCATTTT
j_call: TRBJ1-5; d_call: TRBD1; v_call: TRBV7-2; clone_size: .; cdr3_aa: CASSSPDRGYSNQPQHF; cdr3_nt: TGTGCCAGCAGCTCTCCTGACAGGGGTTATAGCAATCAGCCCCAGCATTTT
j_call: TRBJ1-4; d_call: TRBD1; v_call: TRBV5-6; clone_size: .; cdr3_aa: CASSLWTGSLAGLFF; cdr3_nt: TGTGCCAGCAGCTTGTGGACAGGATCCTTGGCGGGACTGTTTTTT
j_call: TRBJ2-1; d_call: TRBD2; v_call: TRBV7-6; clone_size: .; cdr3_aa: CASSSSGGRYNEQFF; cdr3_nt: TGTGCCAGCAGCAGTAGCGGGGGGCGATACAATGAGCAGTTCTTC
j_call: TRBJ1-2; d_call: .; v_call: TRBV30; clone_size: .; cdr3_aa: CAWSDGGPYGYTF; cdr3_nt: TGTGCCTGGAGTGACGGAGGCCCGTATGGCTACACCTTC
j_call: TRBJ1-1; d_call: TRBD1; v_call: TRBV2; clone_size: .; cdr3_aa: CASSESPDRAGTEAFF; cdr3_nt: TGTGCCAGCAGTGAAAGCCCGGACAGGGCTGGCACTGAAGCTTTCTTT
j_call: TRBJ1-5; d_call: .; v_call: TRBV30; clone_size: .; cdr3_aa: CAWSVPVSNQPQHF; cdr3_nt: TGTGCCTGGAGTGTTCCAGTATCTAATCAGCCCCAGCATTTT
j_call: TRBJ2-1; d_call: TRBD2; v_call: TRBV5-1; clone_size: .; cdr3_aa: CASSSGRLAGRTYNEQFF; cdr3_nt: TGCGCCAGCAGCTCCGGCCGACTAGCGGGAAGGACCTACAATGAGCAGTTCTTC
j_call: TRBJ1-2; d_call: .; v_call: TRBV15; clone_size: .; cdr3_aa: CATSRDPRVTYYGYTF; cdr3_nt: TGTGCCACCAGCAGAGATCCCCGGGTGACCTACTATGGCTACACCTTC
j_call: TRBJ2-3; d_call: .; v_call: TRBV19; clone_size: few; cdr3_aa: CASSLQGSTDTQYF; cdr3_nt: TGTGCCAGTAGCCTACAGGGTAGCACAGATACGCAGTATTTT
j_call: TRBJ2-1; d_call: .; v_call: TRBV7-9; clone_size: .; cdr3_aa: CATLLGSNEQFF; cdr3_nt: TGTGCCACCCTCTTGGGGAGTAATGAGCAGTTCTTC
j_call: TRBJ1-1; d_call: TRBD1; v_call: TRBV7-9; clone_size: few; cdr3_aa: CASSGPGTGGGLTEAFF; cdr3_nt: TGTGCCAGCAGCGGACCCGGGACAGGGGGCGGTTTGACTGAAGCTTTCTTT
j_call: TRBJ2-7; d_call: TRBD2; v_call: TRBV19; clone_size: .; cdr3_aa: CASSGLAGGPYEQYF; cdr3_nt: TGTGCCAGTAGTGGACTAGCGGGAGGCCCCTACGAGCAGTACTTC
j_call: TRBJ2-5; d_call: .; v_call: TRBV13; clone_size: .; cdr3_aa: CASSSWGVRETQYF; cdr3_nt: TGTGCCAGCAGCTCTTGGGGGGTCCGGGAGACCCAGTACTTC
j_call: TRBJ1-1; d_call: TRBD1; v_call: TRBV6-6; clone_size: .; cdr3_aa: CASSPFRTGDVEAFF; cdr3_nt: TGTGCCAGCAGTCCCTTTCGGACAGGCGATGTTGAAGCTTTCTTT
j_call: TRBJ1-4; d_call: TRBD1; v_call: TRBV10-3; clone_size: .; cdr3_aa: CAIRPGTANEKLFF; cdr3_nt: TGTGCCATCCGGCCCGGGACAGCTAATGAAAAACTGTTTTTT
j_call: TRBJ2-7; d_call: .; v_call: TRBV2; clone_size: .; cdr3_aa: CASSADSYEQYF; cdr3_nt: TGTGCCAGCAGCGCGGACAGCTACGAGCAGTACTTC
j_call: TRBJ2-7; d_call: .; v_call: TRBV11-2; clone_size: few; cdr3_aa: CASGPPLSGPSSYEQYF; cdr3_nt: TGTGCCAGCGGACCTCCCCTAAGCGGGCCGAGCTCCTACGAGCAGTACTTC
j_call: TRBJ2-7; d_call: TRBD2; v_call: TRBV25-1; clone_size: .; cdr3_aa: CASRRGLAGAYEQYF; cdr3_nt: TGTGCCAGCAGGCGCGGGCTAGCGGGAGCCTACGAGCAGTACTTC
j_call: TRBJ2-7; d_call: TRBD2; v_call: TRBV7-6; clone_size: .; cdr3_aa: CASSLAGATSGSSYEQHF; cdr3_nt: TGTGCCAGCAGCTTAGCGGGGGCGACTAGCGGAAGCTCCTACGAGCAGCACTTC
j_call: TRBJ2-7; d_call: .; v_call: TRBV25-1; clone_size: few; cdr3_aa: CASSEWQIYEQYF; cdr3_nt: TGTGCCAGCAGTGAGTGGCAGATTTACGAGCAGTACTTC
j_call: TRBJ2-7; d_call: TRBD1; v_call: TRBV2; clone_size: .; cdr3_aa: CASSQPGQGFEQYF; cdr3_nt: TGTGCCAGCAGTCAACCGGGACAGGGATTCGAGCAGTACTTC
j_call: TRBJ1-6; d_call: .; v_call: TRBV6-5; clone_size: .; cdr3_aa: CASRPGTVNSPLHF; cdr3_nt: TGTGCCAGCAGACCGGGGACTGTAAATTCACCCCTCCACTTT
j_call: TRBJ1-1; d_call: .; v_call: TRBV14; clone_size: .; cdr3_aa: CASSQRRGGNTEAFF; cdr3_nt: TGTGCCAGCAGCCAAAGAAGGGGTGGGAACACTGAAGCTTTCTTT